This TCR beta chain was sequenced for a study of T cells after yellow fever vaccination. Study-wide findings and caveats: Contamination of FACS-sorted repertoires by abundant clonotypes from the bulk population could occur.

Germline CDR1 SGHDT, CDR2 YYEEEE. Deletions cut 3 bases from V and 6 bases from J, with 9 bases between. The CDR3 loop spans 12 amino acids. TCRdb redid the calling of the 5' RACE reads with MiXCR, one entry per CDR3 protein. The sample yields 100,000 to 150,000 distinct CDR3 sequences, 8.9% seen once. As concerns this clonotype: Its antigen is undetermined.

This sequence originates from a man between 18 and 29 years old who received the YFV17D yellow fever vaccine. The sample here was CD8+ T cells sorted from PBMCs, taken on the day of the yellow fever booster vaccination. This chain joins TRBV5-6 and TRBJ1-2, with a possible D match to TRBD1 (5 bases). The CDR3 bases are TGTGCCAGCAGCTGGGGGGTCAATGGCTACACCTTC. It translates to CASSWGVNGYTF. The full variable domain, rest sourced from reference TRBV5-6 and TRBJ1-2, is DAGVTQSPTHLIKTRGQQVTLRCSPKSGHDTVSWYQQALGQGPQFIFQYYEEEERQRGNFPDRFSGHQFPNYSSELNVNALLLGDSALYLCASSWGVNGYTFGSGTRLTVV.